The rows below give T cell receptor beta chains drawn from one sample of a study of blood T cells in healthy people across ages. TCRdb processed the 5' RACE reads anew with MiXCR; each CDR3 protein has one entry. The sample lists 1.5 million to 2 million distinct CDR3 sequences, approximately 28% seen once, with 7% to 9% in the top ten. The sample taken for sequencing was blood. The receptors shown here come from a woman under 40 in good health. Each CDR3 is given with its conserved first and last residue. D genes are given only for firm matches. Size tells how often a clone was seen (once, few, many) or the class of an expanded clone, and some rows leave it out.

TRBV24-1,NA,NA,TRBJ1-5,TGTGCCACCAGTGAAACGGGGGGTCAGCCCCAGCATTTT,CATSETGGQPQHF
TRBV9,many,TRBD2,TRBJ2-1,TGTGCCAGCAGCGTATCGGCGGGGGGTCGGGATGAGCAGTTCTTC,CASSVSAGGRDEQFF
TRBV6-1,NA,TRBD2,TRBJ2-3,TGTGCCAGCAGAGCGGGGGCCGCAGATACGCAGTATTTT,CASRAGAADTQYF
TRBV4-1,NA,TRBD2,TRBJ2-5,TGCGCCAGCAGCCAATTTGGACTAGCGCGAGAGACCCAGTACTTC,CASSQFGLARETQYF
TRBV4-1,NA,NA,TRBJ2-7,TGCGCCAGCAGCCAAGGGCACGGCGGTGCGGGACAGGAGCAGTACTTC,CASSQGHGGAGQEQYF
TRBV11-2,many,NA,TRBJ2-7,TGTGCCAGCAGCTTACCGACCTCTCGACAGCACGAGCAGTACTTC,CASSLPTSRQHEQYF
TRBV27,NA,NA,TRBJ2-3,TGTGCCAGCAGCTGGAGGGACCGAAGCACAGATACGCAGTATTTT,CASSWRDRSTDTQYF
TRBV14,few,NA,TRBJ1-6,TGTGCCAGCAGCCAACAGGGTTATTCACCCCTCCACTTT,CASSQQGYSPLHF
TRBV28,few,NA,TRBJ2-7,TGTGCCAGCAGTTTAGTGTCAGGGGCCGAGCAGTACTTC,CASSLVSGAEQYF
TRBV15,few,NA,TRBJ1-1,TGTGCCACCAGCAGAGATCGGGTGCCGAACACTGAAGCTTTCTTT,CATSRDRVPNTEAFF
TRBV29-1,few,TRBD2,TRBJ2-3,TGCAGCGTTGCGGGACTAGCGACAGATGCGCAGTATTTT,CSVAGLATDAQYF